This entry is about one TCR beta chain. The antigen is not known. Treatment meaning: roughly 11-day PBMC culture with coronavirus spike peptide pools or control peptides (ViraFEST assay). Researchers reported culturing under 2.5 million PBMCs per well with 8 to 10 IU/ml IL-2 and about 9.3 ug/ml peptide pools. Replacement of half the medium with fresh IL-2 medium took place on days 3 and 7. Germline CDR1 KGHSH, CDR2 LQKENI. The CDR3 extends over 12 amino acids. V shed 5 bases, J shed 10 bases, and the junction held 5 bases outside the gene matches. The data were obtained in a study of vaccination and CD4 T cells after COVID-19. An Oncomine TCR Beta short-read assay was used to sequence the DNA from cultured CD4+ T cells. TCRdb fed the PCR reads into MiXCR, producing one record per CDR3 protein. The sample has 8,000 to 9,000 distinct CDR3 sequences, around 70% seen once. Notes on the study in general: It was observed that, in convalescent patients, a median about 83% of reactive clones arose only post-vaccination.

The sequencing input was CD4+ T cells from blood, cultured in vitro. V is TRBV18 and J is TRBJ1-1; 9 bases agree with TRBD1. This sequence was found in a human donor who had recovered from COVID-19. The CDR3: CASSAGQGRAFF. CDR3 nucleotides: TGTGCCAGCTCAGCGGGACAGGGACGAGCTTTCTTT.